One sample yielded the 14 T cell receptor beta chains listed below, sequenced in a study of CD8+ T cells in alopecia areata. cDNA serving as the sequencing template came from extracted, reverse transcribed RNA. Sequencing used immunoSEQ multiplex PCR; TCRdb keeps in-frame clones, though not all of them. The profile covers 150,000 or so clones, with roughly 48% appearing a single time and approximately 7% taken by the ten largest. Sequenced input: CD4+ T cells sorted from blood. The receptors here all came from a human donor with alopecia areata.

This clone was recorded a few times. The chain joins TRBV20-1 to TRBJ1-1; no clear D gene. The germline V and J ends were trimmed by 2 bases and 0 bases, with 1 base remaining between them. Germline V lookup: CDR1 DFQATT, CDR2 SNEGSKA (reference sequence). The CDR3 has 11 amino acids. The CDR3 region is CSARMNTEAFF. CDR3 nucleotide sequence: TGCAGTGCTAGAATGAACACTGAAGCTTTCTTT.

This chain connects TRBV11-3 to TRBJ2-3, with 8 bases lining up with TRBD2. Trimming removed 5 bases from V and 6 bases from J; junction bases left unmatched: 1. This CDR3 contains 12 residues. Germline V gene lookup returns CDR1 SGHNT and CDR2 YENEEA. In DNA, the CDR3 is TGTGCCAGCAGCGAGCGGGGGGATACGCAGTATTTT. Its protein is CASSERGDTQYF. The full variable domain, in which reference TRBV11-3 and TRBJ2-3 provide the parts outside the CDR3, is EAGVVQSPRYKIIEKKQPVAFWCNPISGHNTLYWYLQNLGQGPELLIRYENEEAVDDSQLPKDRFSAERLKGVDSTLKIQPAELGDSAVYLCASSERGDTQYFGPGTRLTVL.

The gene calls are TRBV4-1 and TRBJ2-2, with a tentative D call TRBD1 (6 bases). Trimming took 3 bases from V and 0 from J, leaving 11 bases between them. Germline-derived CDR1 and CDR2 are MGHRA and YSYEKL. CDR3 length: 16 amino acids. The CDR3 nucleotides are TGCGCCAGCAGCCAGAGACAGGACGCGAACACCGGGGAGCTGTTTTTT. This codes for CASSQRQDANTGELFF.

The chain recombines TRBV25-1 with TRBJ2-7; a possible D gene is TRBD2 (5 bases). This CDR3 has 12 amino acids. CDR1 MGHDK and CDR2 SYGVNS come from the germline V gene. The V end was cut by 6 bases, the J end by 2 bases, with 8 bases between. DNA for the CDR3: TGTGCCAGCAGCGTCGGGACCTACGAGCAGTACTTC. Amino acids: CASSVGTYEQYF.

This clone has more than one count but fewer than ten. CDR3 amino acids: CASSFGTSGTGSYEQYF. DNA for the CDR3: TGCGCCAGCAGCTTCGGGACTAGCGGGACGGGTTCCTACGAGCAGTACTTC. V usage is TRBV5-1 and J usage is TRBJ2-7, with 13 bases matching TRBD2. The ends lost 2 bases at V and 1 base at J; junction bases unmatched: 6. This CDR3 spans 17 amino acids. Germline CDR1 SGHRS, CDR2 YFSETQ.

The gene calls are TRBV29-1 and TRBJ1-5; tentative D call: TRBD1 (6 bases). V gave up 6 bases and J gave up 7 bases, with 13 bases separating them. This CDR3 comprises 12 residues. Germline CDR1 and CDR2: SQVTM and ANQGSEA. CDR3 loop: CSVVVQGQPQHF. Written as DNA, the CDR3 is TGCAGCGTCGTAGTACAGGGCCAGCCCCAGCATTTT.

This clone was picked up one time. The chain has TRBV15 and TRBJ2-3; D call uncertain. CDR3 length: 16 residues. The germline V and J ends were trimmed by 3 bases and 0 bases, with 13 bases remaining between them. Germline assignment: CDR1 LNHNV and CDR2 YYDKDF (reference sequence). The CDR3 region has the DNA TGTGCCACCAGCAGTTTCAGCGCCTACAGCACAGATACGCAGTATTTT. Amino acid sequence: CATSSFSAYSTDTQYF. Complete variable domain (other parts from reference TRBV15 and TRBJ2-3): DAMVIQNPRYQVTQFGKPVTLSCSQTLNHNVMYWYQQKSSQAPKLLFHYYDKDFNNEADTPDNFQSRRPNTSFCFLDIRSPGLGDTAMYLCATSSFSAYSTDTQYFGPGTRLTVL.

The sample holds a few counts of this clone. The genes are TRBV29-1 and TRBJ1-2; D unclear. V was cut by 3 bases and J by 7 bases, with 3 bases left in between. Germline values: CDR1 SQVTM, CDR2 ANQGSEA. This CDR3 has 9 residues. The CDR3 DNA is TGCAGCGTTGACGGTGGCTACACCTTC. Translated, it gives CSVDGGYTF.

V and J are TRBV19 and TRBJ1-1; no clear D gene. The CDR3 has 13 amino acids. Deletions cut 2 bases from V and 1 base from J, with 5 bases between. CDR1 is LNHDA, CDR2 SQIVND, per germline (reference sequence). The CDR3 reads CASSISRNTEAFF. CDR3 sequence (DNA): TGTGCCAGTAGTATAAGTAGGAACACTGAAGCTTTCTTT.

The chain uses TRBV25-1 and TRBJ1-1; maybe TRBD1 (6 bases). The length of the CDR3 is 14 residues. The germline V gene encodes CDR1 MGHDK and CDR2 SYGVNS. V was shortened by 2 bases and J by 4 bases, with 11 bases between the two germline ends. The DNA for the CDR3 is TGTGCCAGCAGTGAAGTCGGGGGGGCCACTGAAGCTTTCTTT. This codes for CASSEVGGATEAFF.

CDR3 bases: TGCGCCAGCAGCCTGTACATGAACACTGAAGCTTTCTTT. It codes for CASSLYMNTEAFF. This chain connects TRBV5-1 to TRBJ1-1, with no clear D. CDR1 and CDR2 from the germline V gene are SGHRS and YFSETQ. The CDR3 is 13 residues long. The germline V and J ends were trimmed by 4 bases and 0 bases, with 7 bases remaining between them.

The table lists this clone with a few counts. The V and J genes are TRBV29-1 and TRBJ2-3; D ambiguous. The V gene lost 4 bases and the J gene lost 6 bases, with 14 bases spanning the gap. The CDR3 runs to 13 residues. Germline V CDR1 and CDR2: SQVTM, ANQGSEA. As DNA, the CDR3 is TGCAGCGTTGCTCGGGTTTCGGGCGATACGCAGTATTTT. Amino acids: CSVARVSGDTQYF.

This clone was counted only a few times. This chain joins TRBV29-1 and TRBJ2-5; perhaps TRBD2 as D (6 bases). Germline loops: CDR1 SQVTM, CDR2 ANQGSEA. This CDR3 is 13 amino acids long. Trimming shortened V by 4 bases and J by 5 bases, and 14 bases separated the two germline ends. The CDR3 coding sequence is TGCAGCGTTGGGCTGGGGGGTAGGGAGACCCAGTACTTC. Amino acids: CSVGLGGRETQYF.

The chain employs TRBV29-1 and TRBJ2-5; no firm D call. Trimming left V 8 bases short and J 3 bases short, with 13 bases between. Germline values: CDR1 SQVTM, CDR2 ANQGSEA. This CDR3 has 12 amino acids. CDR3: CSISAVEETQYF. The CDR3, as DNA: TGCAGCATTTCGGCGGTGGAAGAGACCCAGTACTTC.